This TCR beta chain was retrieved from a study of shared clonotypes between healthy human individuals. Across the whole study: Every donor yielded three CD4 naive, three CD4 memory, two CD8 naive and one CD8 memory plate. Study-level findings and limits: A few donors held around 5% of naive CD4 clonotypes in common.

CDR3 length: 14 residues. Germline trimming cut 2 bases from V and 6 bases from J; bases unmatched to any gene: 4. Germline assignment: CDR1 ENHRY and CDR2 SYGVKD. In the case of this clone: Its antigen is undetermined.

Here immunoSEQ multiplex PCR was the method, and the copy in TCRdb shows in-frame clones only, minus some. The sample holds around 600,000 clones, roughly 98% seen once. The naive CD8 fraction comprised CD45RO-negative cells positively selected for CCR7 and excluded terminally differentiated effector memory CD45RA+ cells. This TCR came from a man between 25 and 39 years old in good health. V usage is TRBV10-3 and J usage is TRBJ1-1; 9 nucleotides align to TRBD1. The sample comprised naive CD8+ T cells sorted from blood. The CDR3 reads CAISETQGAAEAFF. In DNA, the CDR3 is TGTGCCATCAGTGAGACACAGGGGGCCGCTGAAGCTTTCTTT.